Listed here are 17 T cell receptor beta chains from one sample, sequenced in a study of cytomegalovirus exposure and HLA in healthy donors (dated by TCRdb to 2016 to 2017). Preparation of the library involved the immunoSEQ multiplex PCR assay. For the multiplex PCR, a mixture combining 60 forward primers for TCR Vbeta segments and 13 reverse primers for TCR Jbeta segments was used. TCRdb re-hosts the immuneACCESS table, in-frame sequences only. Its copies lack some clones; in the studies checked, an unresolved V gene accounts for under half of them, and the cause for the rest is not known. The sample table contains 110,000 to 150,000 clones; only one count was recorded for 75% to 80% of them. The ten biggest clones cover around 1.7% of the sample. Sequencing input: PBMCs. The receptors derive from a female donor in good health and CMV-seronegative.

The chain links TRBV2 to TRBJ2-2; 10 bases align to TRBD2. The CDR3 extends over 16 amino acids. The germline CDR1 and CDR2 sequences are SNHLY and FYNNEI. Trimming took 6 bases from V and 1 from J; bases not matched to a gene: 5. The CDR3 nucleotides read TGTGCCAGCAGGAGAGCTAGCGGGAGGAACACCGGGGAGCTGTTTTTT. Translation: CASRRASGRNTGELFF.

V usage is TRBV18 and J usage is TRBJ2-2; TRBD2 might be the D (6 bases). The V end lost 2 bases, the J end lost 3 bases, and 13 bases lay between the germline ends. The CDR3 contains 16 residues. Looked up from germline, CDR1 is KGHSH and CDR2 is LQKENI. The CDR3 coding sequence is TGTGCCAGCTCACCAGGGGGGACCACGGACACCGGGGAGCTGTTTTTT. Translated, it gives CASSPGGTTDTGELFF.

This rearrangement joins TRBV18 to TRBJ1-5; possibly TRBD1 for D (6 bases). Germline-derived CDR1 and CDR2 are KGHSH and LQKENI. The length of the CDR3 is 14 residues. V shed 5 bases and J shed 7 bases, with 15 bases lying between them. CDR3 sequence reads: CASSADRIRQPQHF. The CDR3 nucleotides are TGTGCCAGCTCAGCCGACAGGATACGGCAGCCCCAGCATTTT.

This clone appeared once. The chain employs TRBV6-1 and TRBJ2-2; TRBD1 aligns across 7 bases. Trimming at V came to 7 bases and at J to 5 bases, leaving 10 bases not matched to a gene. Germline CDR1 is MNHNS and CDR2 is SASEGT. The CDR3 sequence is 15 residues long. CDR3 amino acids: CASNKGQTYTGELFF. The CDR3 coding sequence is TGTGCCAGCAATAAGGGACAGACTTATACCGGGGAGCTGTTTTTT.

The chain couples TRBV28 to TRBJ1-5, with 9 bases identical to TRBD1. After removal of 1 base from V and 4 bases from J, the junction contained 5 bases not matched to a gene. This CDR3 has 16 amino acids. Germline-derived CDR1 and CDR2 are MDHEN and SYDVKM. The CDR3 spells CASSLSGTGWNQPQHF. The CDR3 DNA reads as TGTGCCAGCAGTTTATCTGGGACAGGGTGGAATCAGCCCCAGCATTTT.

V gene TRBV19 combines with J gene TRBJ1-2; D gene uncertain. The ends were cut back, 5 bases at V and 3 bases at J, with 4 bases in the middle. Germline CDR1 and CDR2: LNHDA and SQIVND (reference sequence). This CDR3 is 11 amino acids long. The CDR3 DNA reads as TGTGCCAGTAGTCGGGACTATGGCTACACCTTC. Protein product: CASSRDYGYTF.

The DNA for the CDR3 is TGTGCCGGGACAGTGAACACTGAAGCTTTCTTT. Its translation is CAGTVNTEAFF. This rearrangement joins TRBV30 to TRBJ1-1; 7 nucleotides line up with TRBD1. With V trimmed by 8 bases and J by 0 bases, 0 bases remained unmatched. Germline CDR1 and CDR2: GTSNPN and SVGIG (reference sequence). The CDR3 is 11 residues long.

This rearrangement joins TRBV4-1 to TRBJ2-7; 13 bases match TRBD2. Germline values: CDR1 MGHRA, CDR2 YSYEKL. V was pared by 2 bases and J by 6 bases, with 7 bases of the junction left unmatched. CDR3 length equals 16 residues. CDR3 residues: CASSQTTGLAGVEQYF. CDR3 in DNA: TGCGCCAGCAGCCAAACCACCGGACTAGCGGGAGTCGAGCAGTACTTC.

This clone was seen once. The chain couples TRBV12-5 to TRBJ2-5; tentative D call: TRBD1 (6 bases). This CDR3 is built from 16 residues. V lost 0 bases, J lost 4 bases, and 15 bases lay in between. Germline V lookup: CDR1 LGHNT, CDR2 FRNRAP. The CDR3 bases are TGTGCTAGTGGTTTGGTACTACGGGAACAGGGAGAGACCCAGTACTTC. The encoded protein is CASGLVLREQGETQYF.

This clone has more than one count but fewer than ten. The V call is TRBV5-4, the J call TRBJ2-7; TRBD1 matches at 10 bases. Germline-derived CDR1 and CDR2 are SGHNT and YYREEE (reference sequence). The J segment lost 1 base and the V segment lost 4 bases, leaving 5 bases of the junction unmatched. The CDR3 covers 15 residues. CDR3 sequence (DNA): TGTGCCAGCAGCCCCCCGGGACAGGGGTCCTACGAGCAGTACTTC. As protein: CASSPPGQGSYEQYF.

This clone was seen more than once but under ten times. This chain uses TRBV15 with TRBJ2-3; 7 nucleotides line up with TRBD2. After removal of 3 bases from V and 2 bases from J, the junction contained 2 bases not matched to a gene. Germline CDR1 reads LNHNV; CDR2 reads YYDKDF (reference sequence). The CDR3 length is 14 residues. This chain's CDR3 is CATSRGLLTDTQYF. Written as DNA, the CDR3 is TGTGCCACCAGCAGGGGACTACTCACAGATACGCAGTATTTT.

The rearrangement uses TRBV19 and TRBJ1-5; D is possibly TRBD1 (6 bases). The ends were cut back, 3 bases at V and 4 bases at J, with 10 bases in the middle. CDR1 and CDR2 from the germline V gene are LNHDA and SQIVND (reference sequence). This CDR3 is 14 amino acids long. CDR3 sequence reads: CASSIRGGNQPQHF. DNA of the CDR3: TGTGCCAGTAGTATTCGAGGGGGTAATCAGCCCCAGCATTTT.

The chain combines TRBV15 with TRBJ2-5; no clear D gene. The CDR3 spans 13 residues. Germline CDR1 and CDR2: LNHNV and YYDKDF (reference sequence). V lost 1 base and J 7 bases, leaving 10 bases between the germline ends. The CDR3 spells CATSRGGSRTQYF. Here the CDR3 DNA reads TGTGCCACCAGCAGAGGAGGAAGTCGGACCCAGTACTTC.

The V call is TRBV5-5, the J call TRBJ1-1; tentative D call: TRBD1 (5 bases). Trimming removed 2 bases at V and 5 bases at J, with 13 bases between. This CDR3 is 14 amino acids long. Looked up from germline, CDR1 is SGHKS and CDR2 is YYEKEE (reference sequence). The CDR3 DNA sequence: TGTGCCAGCAGCTTCTGGGACTTCGGAACTGAAGCTTTCTTT. Its protein product is CASSFWDFGTEAFF.

This clone has just a few counts. The rearrangement joins TRBV18 to TRBJ2-7; D possibly corresponds to TRBD2 (8 bases). Per germline, CDR1 KGHSH and CDR2 LQKENI. The V end was cut by 0 bases, the J end by 2 bases, with 11 bases between. The CDR3 totals 15 residues. The CDR3 DNA is TGTGCCAGCTCACCACCCGGGAGGGGGCCCTACGAGCAGTACTTC. This sequence encodes CASSPPGRGPYEQYF.

This clone showed up just a few times. The CDR3 region is CASSALAGRYEQYF. For the CDR3, the DNA is TGTGCCAGCAGCGCACTAGCGGGAAGGTACGAGCAGTACTTC. This chain connects TRBV5-4 to TRBJ2-7; TRBD2 matches 10 bases. With V trimmed by 4 bases and J by 4 bases, 5 bases remained unmatched. In germline, CDR1 is SGHNT, CDR2 YYREEE (reference sequence). CDR3 length equals 14 residues. Looking up the rest from reference TRBV5-4 and TRBJ2-7 gives the full variable domain: ETGVTQSPTHLIKTRGQQVTLRCSSQSGHNTVSWYQQALGQGPQFIFQYYREEENGRGNFPPRFSGLQFPNYSSELNVNALELDDSALYLCASSALAGRYEQYFGPGTRLTVT.

The chain carries TRBV11-3 and TRBJ2-1, with 7 bases aligning to TRBD2. There are 13 residues in the CDR3. The germline V gene has CDR1 SGHNT and CDR2 YENEEA. With V trimmed by 5 bases and J by 10 bases, 8 bases remained unmatched. CDR3 DNA sequence: TGTGCCAGCAGCCAGGATTGGGGGGGAGAGCAGTTCTTC. Its translation is CASSQDWGGEQFF.